A selection of T cell receptor beta chains follows, all from one sample in a study of T cell repertoires in cytomegalovirus infection. TCRdb passed the reads through MiXCR, listing each CDR3 protein once. This repertoire shows 150,000 to 200,000 distinct CDR3 sequences, about 15% found once; its top ten account for around 27%. Material: PBMCs. Receptor source: a human donor in good health (CMV status not recorded). Some clones in this sample may be carry-over from other donors' samples. The CDR3 runs from the conserved cysteine through the conserved F or W. The D gene is left open where the match is weak. Size is omitted from some rows. Given values are once, few, many or a class for expanded clones.

CDR3 DNA | CDR3 protein | J gene | V gene | D gene | clone size
TGTGCCAGCAGCCAAGATCAATCGGGACCGGTTTACTATGGCTACACCTTC | CASSQDQSGPVYYGYTF | TRBJ1-2 | TRBV4-2 | . | .
TGTGCCAGCAGGGGACATGCGGAGTATGAGCAGTTCTTC | CASRGHAEYEQFF | TRBJ2-1 | TRBV6-5 | . | .
TGTGCCAGCAGTTATTCGACTAGCGTATACAATGAGCAGTTCTTC | CASSYSTSVYNEQFF | TRBJ2-1 | TRBV6-2/TRBV6-3 | TRBD2 | .
TGTGCCAGCAGCTCGGACAGGGGCGATACACATTCTGGAAACACCATATATTTT | CASSSDRGDTHSGNTIYF | TRBJ1-3 | TRBV11-2 | TRBD1 | many
TGTGCCTGGAGCTCAGGGGGGCCCACTGAAGCTTTCTTT | CAWSSGGPTEAFF | TRBJ1-1 | TRBV30 | TRBD1 | .
TGTGCCAGCAGCTCAGAGGTGCCAAGGGAGACTGGCTACACCTTC | CASSSEVPRETGYTF | TRBJ1-2 | TRBV7-9 | . | .
TGTGCCAGCAGCTTAGTGGTCGGGGGTGAGCAGTTCTTC | CASSLVVGGEQFF | TRBJ2-1 | TRBV7-6 | . | many
TGTGCCAGCAGTCCGACAGGGCTGAACACTGAAGCTTTCTTT | CASSPTGLNTEAFF | TRBJ1-1 | TRBV12-3/TRBV12-4 | TRBD1 | many
TGTGCCAGCAGCCCATGGAGCCAGAACACTGAAGCTTTCTTT | CASSPWSQNTEAFF | TRBJ1-1 | TRBV7-9 | . | many
TGTGCTAGTGGACCCGGGACAGACTCACTAATCTTC | CASGPGTDSLIF | TRBJ2-1 | TRBV12-5 | TRBD1 | .
TGTGCCAGCAGTCTCTCCAGGGTCGGAAACACCATATATTTT | CASSLSRVGNTIYF | TRBJ1-3 | TRBV7-2 | . | many
TGTGCCAGCAGCTTTGATATATCCTACGAGCAGTACTTC | CASSFDISYEQYF | TRBJ2-7 | TRBV7-9 | . | many
TGCAGTGCTAGAGATTGGGGACAGGCGGGTACTGAAGCTTTCTTT | CSARDWGQAGTEAFF | TRBJ1-1 | TRBV20-1 | TRBD1 | .
TGTGCCAGCAGCTTAGGGGGGATTACCGGGGAGCTGTTTTTT | CASSLGGITGELFF | TRBJ2-2 | TRBV7-8 | . | many
TGCAGCGTCGCCCCGGGACAGGCCTACGAGCAGTACTTC | CSVAPGQAYEQYF | TRBJ2-7 | TRBV29-1 | TRBD1 | many
TGTGCCAGCAGCCTGACAGCGTACAATGAGCAGTTCTTC | CASSLTAYNEQFF | TRBJ2-1 | TRBV7-6 | . | many
TGCAGTGCTCCCCAATCTCCTGGGGCCAACGTCCTGACTTTC | CSAPQSPGANVLTF | TRBJ2-6 | TRBV20-1 | . | .
TGTGCCAGCAGCCCCTCGGCGGGGGAGTTTTACGAGCAGTACTTC | CASSPSAGEFYEQYF | TRBJ2-7 | TRBV7-3 | TRBD2 | many
TGTGCCAGCAGCTTAAGCAGGGTAACCGGGGAGCTGTTTTTT | CASSLSRVTGELFF | TRBJ2-2 | TRBV7-3 | . | many
TGTGCCAGCAGCTCCGGACAGGGGCGGGTCGAGCAGTACTTC | CASSSGQGRVEQYF | TRBJ2-7 | TRBV7-2 | TRBD1 | many
TGTGCCAGCAGTCGAGACACAGGTACACCTCAGCCCCAGCATTTT | CASSRDTGTPQPQHF | TRBJ1-5 | TRBV2 | . | many
TGCAGTGCTAGAGGGGGGACATCGAGTATCTACGAGCAGTACTTC | CSARGGTSSIYEQYF | TRBJ2-7 | TRBV20-1 | . | .
TGTGCCAGCAGCTTAGACGGGCCCGCCTACGAGCAGTACTTC | CASSLDGPAYEQYF | TRBJ2-7 | TRBV7-2 | . | many
TGTGCCAGCAGCTTATCACTGGGAAATGGCTACACCTTC | CASSLSLGNGYTF | TRBJ1-2 | TRBV7-2 | . | .
TGTGCCAGCAGTTCGACTAGCTGGGAGACCCAGTACTTC | CASSSTSWETQYF | TRBJ2-5 | TRBV6-1 | TRBD2 | many
TGTGCCAGCAGCTTGGTGGCCAGGGAGACCCAGTACTTC | CASSLVARETQYF | TRBJ2-5 | TRBV7-2 | . | few
TGTGCCAGCAGCGTAAACGGGGGGTCCTACAATGAGCAGTTCTTC | CASSVNGGSYNEQFF | TRBJ2-1 | TRBV9 | TRBD2 | .
TGTGCCAGTAGTACGACCCTTCGGGAGACTGAAGCTTTCTTT | CASSTTLRETEAFF | TRBJ1-1 | TRBV19 | . | few
TGTGCCAGCAGTGTTTACGAGCAGTACTTC | CASSVYEQYF | TRBJ2-7 | TRBV6-1 | . | few
TGCAGCGTTCAACGGGGTTTGGATACGCAGTATTTT | CSVQRGLDTQYF | TRBJ2-3 | TRBV29-1 | . | .
TGCAGCGTTGAAGGGAGGGTGAACACTGAAGCTTTCTTT | CSVEGRVNTEAFF | TRBJ1-1 | TRBV29-1 | . | many
TGCAGCGTTGAAGAGCGGGGTCCCATCTCTGGAAACACCATATATTTT | CSVEERGPISGNTIYF | TRBJ1-3 | TRBV29-1 | . | once
TGTGCCAGCAGTTTAACAGATAATTCACCCCTCCACTTT | CASSLTDNSPLHF | TRBJ1-6 | TRBV12-3/TRBV12-4 | . | .
TGTGCCAGTAGTCAACAGGGGGCGTCATTAGAGAATGGCTACACCTTC | CASSQQGASLENGYTF | TRBJ1-2 | TRBV19 | TRBD1 | .
TGCAGCGTCCCGACTAGCGGCCTCACAGATACGCAGTATTTT | CSVPTSGLTDTQYF | TRBJ2-3 | TRBV29-1 | TRBD2 | .
TGTGCCATCAGTCCTTCATCGGGGGCCAAAGAGACCCAGTACTTC | CAISPSSGAKETQYF | TRBJ2-5 | TRBV10-3 | . | few
TGTGCCAGCAGCCCTCCGGGAGGGGAGACCTACAATGAGCAGTTCTTC | CASSPPGGETYNEQFF | TRBJ2-1 | TRBV7-2 | TRBD2 | many
TGTGCTAGTGGCCGGGGGGTGCCAGATACGCAGTATTTT | CASGRGVPDTQYF | TRBJ2-3 | TRBV12-5 | TRBD2 | many
TGTGCCAGTAGTATAAACTCCTACGAGCAGTACTTC | CASSINSYEQYF | TRBJ2-7 | TRBV19 | . | .
TGCGCCAGCTCTCGCGGGGCGAACACTGAAGCTTTCTTT | CASSRGANTEAFF | TRBJ1-1 | TRBV5-1 | . | .
TGTTCCAGTAAAGAGAGCTCCTATAATTCACCCCTCCACTTT | CSSKESSYNSPLHF | TRBJ1-6 | TRBV19 | . | .
TGTGCCAGCAGTCTAGGACCGGGACTAGCGGGGCCCTACACAGATACGCAGTATTTT | CASSLGPGLAGPYTDTQYF | TRBJ2-3 | TRBV27 | TRBD2 | few
TGTGCCAGCAGCGGTGGGGGCTCAACTAATGAAAAACTGTTTTTT | CASSGGGSTNEKLFF | TRBJ1-4 | TRBV9 | . | few
TGCGCCAGCAGTCTTCTAAGCGGGAGTTTGACAGATACGCAGTATTTT | CASSLLSGSLTDTQYF | TRBJ2-3 | TRBV5-1 | TRBD2 | many
TGTGCCAGCAGCTGGGACAGGGTTAATTCACCCCTCCACTTT | CASSWDRVNSPLHF | TRBJ1-6 | TRBV12-3/TRBV12-4 | TRBD1 | few
TGTGCCAGCAATAGGGGCCATGAAGCTTTCTTT | CASNRGHEAFF | TRBJ1-1 | TRBV5-4 | . | few
TGTGCCAGCAGCCCTGACTATACGCAGTATTTT | CASSPDYTQYF | TRBJ2-3 | TRBV7-2 | . | .
TGTGCCAGCAGCCAGCTGGCAGATACGCAGTATTTT | CASSQLADTQYF | TRBJ2-3 | TRBV4-2 | . | many
TGTGCCAGCAGCCGACGGGTGAACACTGAAGCTTTCTTT | CASSRRVNTEAFF | TRBJ1-1 | TRBV7-6 | . | many
TGTGCCACCCCGAGTAACTCCGGGGAGCTGTTTTTT | CATPSNSGELFF | TRBJ2-2 | TRBV28 | . | many
TGTGCCAGCATCCTGGGGGCAGCGGGGGGGATCTACGAGCAGTACTTC | CASILGAAGGIYEQYF | TRBJ2-7 | TRBV7-8 | TRBD2 | .
TGTGCCAGCAGTTACGGGGGGACTAGCCGGGACGAGCAGTACTTC | CASSYGGTSRDEQYF | TRBJ2-7 | TRBV6-2/TRBV6-3 | TRBD2 | many